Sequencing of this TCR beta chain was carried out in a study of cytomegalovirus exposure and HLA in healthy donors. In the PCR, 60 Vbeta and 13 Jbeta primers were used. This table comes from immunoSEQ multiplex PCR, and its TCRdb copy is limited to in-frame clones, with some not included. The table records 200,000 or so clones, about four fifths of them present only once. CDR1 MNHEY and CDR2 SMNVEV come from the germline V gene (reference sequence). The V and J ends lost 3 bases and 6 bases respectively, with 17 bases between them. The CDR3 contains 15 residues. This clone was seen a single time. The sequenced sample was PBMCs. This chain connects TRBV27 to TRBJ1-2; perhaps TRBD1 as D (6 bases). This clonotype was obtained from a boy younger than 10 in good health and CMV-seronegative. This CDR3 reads CASSFAPGGADGYTF. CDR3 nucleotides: TGTGCCAGCAGTTTTGCCCCCGGGGGGGCGGATGGCTACACCTTC.